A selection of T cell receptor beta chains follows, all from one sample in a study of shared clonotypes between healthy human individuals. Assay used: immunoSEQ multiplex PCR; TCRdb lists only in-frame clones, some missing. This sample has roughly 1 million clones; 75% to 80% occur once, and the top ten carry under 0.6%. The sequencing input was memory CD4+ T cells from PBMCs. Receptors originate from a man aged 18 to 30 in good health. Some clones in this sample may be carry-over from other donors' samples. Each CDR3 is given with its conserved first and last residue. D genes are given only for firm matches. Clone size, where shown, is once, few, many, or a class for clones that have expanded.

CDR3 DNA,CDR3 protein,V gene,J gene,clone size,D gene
TGTGCCAGCAGCCCCCTGGGGCAGCCCTGGAGTGAGCAGTTCTTC,CASSPLGQPWSEQFF,TRBV9,TRBJ2-1,-,-
TGTGCCAGCAGCCCGATCGTCGGGGCCAATGAGCAGTTCTTC,CASSPIVGANEQFF,TRBV9,TRBJ2-1,-,-
TGTGCCAGTAGTATAGGTGGCAGGTATCAGCCCCAGCATTTT,CASSIGGRYQPQHF,TRBV19,TRBJ1-5,-,-
TGCGCCAGCCATAGGAGGGGCTTC,CASHRRGF,TRBV23-1,TRBJ2-7,-,-
TGTGCCAGCTCACCTGGGACTAGCGGGGGACTAGATACGCAGTATTTT,CASSPGTSGGLDTQYF,TRBV18,TRBJ2-3,-,TRBD2
TGCGCCAGCAGCCAAGTAGCGGGAAGGTTTGGAACCCAGTACTTC,CASSQVAGRFGTQYF,TRBV4-3,TRBJ2-5,-,TRBD2
TGTGCCAGCGCCCAGGGAGGAGGGGCCAACGTCCTGACTTTC,CASAQGGGANVLTF,TRBV9,TRBJ2-6,-,-
TGTGCCAGCAGAGAAACAGGTGAAGCTTTCTTT,CASRETGEAFF,TRBV2,TRBJ1-1,-,-
TGTGCCAGCAGCCCAAAAACAGGGGAGTACTATGGCTACACCTTC,CASSPKTGEYYGYTF,TRBV5-8,TRBJ1-2,once,TRBD1
TGTGCCAGCAGTGAGGGGACTAGCGGCTCCTACGAGCAGTACTTC,CASSEGTSGSYEQYF,TRBV2,TRBJ2-7,-,TRBD2
TGTGCCAGCAGCTTAGTAGGGACAGGGGAAAAACTGTTTTTT,CASSLVGTGEKLFF,TRBV7-9,TRBJ1-4,-,TRBD1
TGTGCCAGCAGCGTATTTGGGACCCAACTCACGCAGTATTTT,CASSVFGTQLTQYF,TRBV9,TRBJ2-3,once,-
TGTGCCAGCAGACGAACCCGGGTGGATAACTATGGCTACACCTTC,CASRRTRVDNYGYTF,TRBV6-5,TRBJ1-2,-,-
TGTGCCATCAAAGAGAGTGTGGGCAACTACAATGAGCAGTTCTTC,CAIKESVGNYNEQFF,TRBV10-3,TRBJ2-1,-,-
TGTGCCAGCTCGCCTACAGGGACCACTGGGGCCAACGTCCTGACTTTC,CASSPTGTTGANVLTF,TRBV18,TRBJ2-6,-,-
TGTGCCAGCAGCGTGGACACTGAAGCTTTCTTT,CASSVDTEAFF,TRBV11-2,TRBJ1-1,-,-
TGTGCCAGCAGGTTCACCAGGGGCTGGAGTCAGCCCCAGCATTTT,CASRFTRGWSQPQHF,TRBV28,TRBJ1-5,few,-
TGTGCCACCGGGATAAACACAGATACGCAGTATTTT,CATGINTDTQYF,TRBV10-3,TRBJ2-3,-,-
TGTGCCAGCAGTTCTAGCGGGAGGGCCGTCACCGGGGAGCTGTTTTTT,CASSSSGRAVTGELFF,TRBV27,TRBJ2-2,few,TRBD2
TGTGCCAGCAGTGTAGCTTACGAGCAGTACTTC,CASSVAYEQYF,TRBV2,TRBJ2-7,few,-
TGTGCCAGCTCACTGGGACAGCATGGCTACACCTTC,CASSLGQHGYTF,TRBV18,TRBJ1-2,-,TRBD1
TGTGCCGCCCGGGGACAGGGGAATGGCTACACCTTC,CAARGQGNGYTF,TRBV2,TRBJ1-2,-,TRBD1
TGTGCCAGCAGCCAAGGGGACAGATACAACACTGAAGCTTTCTTT,CASSQGDRYNTEAFF,TRBV14,TRBJ1-1,-,TRBD1
TGTGCCTGGAGTGTCAGAGGCACTGAAGCTTTCTTT,CAWSVRGTEAFF,TRBV30,TRBJ1-1,few,-
TGCGCCAGCAGCACGGTACCTAGCGGGGTCAATGAGCAGTTCTTC,CASSTVPSGVNEQFF,TRBV5-1,TRBJ2-1,-,TRBD2
TGTGCCAGTAGTATAAGGGCCAACGTCCTGACTTTC,CASSIRANVLTF,TRBV19,TRBJ2-6,once,-
TGTGCCAGCTGCGGACAGTCGAACACTGAAGCTTTCTTT,CASCGQSNTEAFF,TRBV28,TRBJ1-1,-,-
TGTGCCAGCAGTGAAGGGGCAGGGGTCCGCTCCTACGAGCAGTACTTC,CASSEGAGVRSYEQYF,TRBV25-1,TRBJ2-7,-,-
TGTGCCAGCAGTTTAACAACAGGGAGCACTGAAGCTTTCTTT,CASSLTTGSTEAFF,TRBV6-5,TRBJ1-1,-,-
TGTGCCAGCAGTTACTTCAATCTAGGGAGCAATGAGCAGTTCTTC,CASSYFNLGSNEQFF,TRBV6-6,TRBJ2-1,-,-
TGCGCCAGCAAAATTTCGCCTATGAACACTGAAGCTTTCTTT,CASKISPMNTEAFF,TRBV5-1,TRBJ1-1,-,-
TGTGCCAGCCAGGGACAGGGCTACGAGCAGTACTTC,CASQGQGYEQYF,TRBV19,TRBJ2-7,-,TRBD1
TGTGCCAGCAGTCCACAAGCGGGGGCCTACGAGCAGTACTTC,CASSPQAGAYEQYF,TRBV28,TRBJ2-7,many,TRBD2
TGTGCCAGCAGGAGGGGACAGCCTAATGAAAAACTGTTTTTT,CASRRGQPNEKLFF,TRBV2,TRBJ1-4,many,TRBD1
TGTGCCAGCAGCTTTGACAAGACAGCTAGAAACTATGGCTACACCTTC,CASSFDKTARNYGYTF,TRBV13,TRBJ1-2,-,-
TGTGCCAGCAGCGGCCGGGGTACCACAGATACGCAGTATTTT,CASSGRGTTDTQYF,TRBV9,TRBJ2-3,-,-
TGTGCCAGCAGCTTAGTAGCAGGTTCCTACGAGCAGTACTTC,CASSLVAGSYEQYF,TRBV7-9,TRBJ2-7,once,-
TGTGCCAGCAGCTTCCTCGGTTGGCAGCCCCAAGAGACCCAGTACTTC,CASSFLGWQPQETQYF,TRBV7-8,TRBJ2-5,few,-
TGCAGCGTTGGATCGCGGCGGGCAAAGCATTTT,CSVGSRRAKHF,TRBV29-1,TRBJ1-5,few,-
TGTGCCAGCGGATCCGGGACAATCGACGAGCAGTACTTC,CASGSGTIDEQYF,TRBV7-9,TRBJ2-7,many,-
TGCAGCGTTGAGACAGGCTCAAACACCATATATTTT,CSVETGSNTIYF,TRBV29-1,TRBJ1-3,-,-
TGTGCCAGCAGCTCCCCCCCGGGACTCCACACAGATACGCAGTATTTT,CASSSPPGLHTDTQYF,TRBV7-9,TRBJ2-3,once,-
TGTGCCAGCAGCACAGGGGCAAGAGGAAACACCATATATTTT,CASSTGARGNTIYF,TRBV11-2,TRBJ1-3,-,TRBD1
TGTGCCAGCAGGCCTTCGACAGGCCAAGAGACCCAGTACTTC,CASRPSTGQETQYF,TRBV2,TRBJ2-5,-,-
TGTGCCAGCTCACCTCTGGGGAAGGGGACTGAAGCTTTCTTT,CASSPLGKGTEAFF,TRBV18,TRBJ1-1,-,-
TGTGCCAGCAGCTTGGGGCCGGACGGGCTCACTGAAGCTTTCTTT,CASSLGPDGLTEAFF,TRBV5-6,TRBJ1-1,-,-
TGTGCCAGCAGTGAAGGCTATCGAGAGACCCAGTACTTC,CASSEGYRETQYF,TRBV6-1,TRBJ2-5,once,-
TGTGCCAGCAGCCTTGGGACAGTCTACGAGCAGTACTTC,CASSLGTVYEQYF,TRBV7-9,TRBJ2-7,-,TRBD1
TGCGCCAGCAGCTTGGACAGGAGCTACAATGAGCAGTTCTTC,CASSLDRSYNEQFF,TRBV5-1,TRBJ2-1,-,-
TGTGCCAGCAGTTTAAGAGGGAACACCGGGGAGCTGTTTTTT,CASSLRGNTGELFF,TRBV28,TRBJ2-2,-,-
TGCGCCAGCAGCACCGGGACAGCGACGTACGAGCAGTACTTC,CASSTGTATYEQYF,TRBV5-1,TRBJ2-7,-,TRBD1
TGCGCCAGCAGTCGATTAGGTCCGACTAACTATGGCTACACCTTC,CASSRLGPTNYGYTF,TRBV5-1,TRBJ1-2,-,-
TGTGCCAGCTCACCTTCCCGACAGGGGACATCGCGAGCTTTCTTT,CASSPSRQGTSRAFF,TRBV18,TRBJ1-1,-,TRBD1
TGTGCCAGCAGCGTAGTGGGAGGAAGGGATACGCAGTATTTT,CASSVVGGRDTQYF,TRBV2,TRBJ2-3,-,-
TGTGCCAGCAGAATAGCGGGAGGAAGATACAATGAGCAGTTCTTC,CASRIAGGRYNEQFF,TRBV27,TRBJ2-1,-,TRBD2
TGCGCCAGCAGCCACCCCGGGCGCTCTGGGGCCAACGTCCTGACTTTC,CASSHPGRSGANVLTF,TRBV4-1,TRBJ2-6,-,-
TGTGCCAGCAGTCCATCCTCTGGGGCCAACGTCCTGACTTTC,CASSPSSGANVLTF,TRBV5-4,TRBJ2-6,-,-